Listed here are 10 T cell receptor beta chains from one sample, sequenced in a study of CD8 T cells in Susac syndrome. Reverse transcription of roughly 0.5 to 1 ug RNA was carried out with random hexamers. TCRdb re-analysed the immunoSEQ multiplex PCR reads in MiXCR, keeping a single row per CDR3 protein. The top ten clones hold about 0.5% of a sample with 45,000 to 55,000 distinct CDR3 sequences, approximately 93% of them seen once. Sequences were obtained from CD8+ T cells from PBMCs. The receptors come from a human donor in good health.

This rearrangement joins TRBV7-2 to TRBJ2-7; D is unclear. Trimming took 0 bases from V and 0 from J, leaving 15 bases between them. Germline-derived CDR1 and CDR2 are SGHTA and FQGNSA. The length of the CDR3 is 17 residues. The CDR3 nucleotides read TGTGCCAGCAGCTTAGCCTTCGGGCGGTTATACTCCTACGAGCAGTACTTC. This encodes CASSLAFGRLYSYEQYF.

This chain uses TRBV7-9 with TRBJ2-3, with no clear D. This CDR3 comprises 14 residues. The V end was cut by 2 bases, the J end by 6 bases, with 12 bases between. Looked up from germline, CDR1 is SEHNR and CDR2 is FQNEAQ (reference sequence). The DNA of the CDR3 is TGTGCCAGCAGCTTAATCGTTGTGGGGGATACGCAGTATTTT. Amino acids: CASSLIVVGDTQYF.

This clonotype was counted a single time. The chain uses TRBV29-1 and TRBJ2-7; 10 bases match TRBD2. CDR1 and CDR2 (germline): SQVTM, ANQGSEA. The length of the CDR3 is 14 residues. Germline trimming cut 8 bases from V and 6 bases from J; bases unmatched to any gene: 13. The CDR3 bases are TGCAGCTTCCTCAAAGCGGGGGGGGATCTCGAGCAGTACTTC. Amino acid sequence: CSFLKAGGDLEQYF.

This CDR3 is CASSLMEGDETQYF. The CDR3 coding sequence is TGCGCCAGCAGCCTTATGGAGGGAGATGAGACCCAGTACTTC. This sequence joins TRBV4-1 and TRBJ2-5, with a possible D match to TRBD2 (6 bases). CDR3 length equals 14 residues. CDR1 is MGHRA and CDR2 is YSYEKL in the germline V gene. Trimming cost V 4 bases and J 5 bases, with 14 bases left between them.

This clonotype was seen a single time. The genes are TRBV28 and TRBJ1-4; D ambiguous. Germline V CDR1 and CDR2: MDHEN, SYDVKM. Trimming removed 4 bases from V and 0 bases from J, with 15 bases in between. The CDR3 loop spans 17 amino acids. The CDR3 here is CASSSPRRATTNEKLFF. CDR3 in DNA: TGTGCCAGCAGTTCCCCTCGGAGGGCTACAACTAATGAAAAACTGTTTTTT.

The gene calls are TRBV20-1 and TRBJ2-5, with 7 bases identical to TRBD2. Germline values: CDR1 DFQATT, CDR2 SNEGSKA (reference sequence). Trimming took 2 bases from V and 5 from J; bases not matched to a gene: 11. CDR3 length: 15 residues. The CDR3 reads CSARRVAGVGETQYF. The CDR3 DNA sequence: TGCAGTGCTAGAAGGGTCGCGGGGGTCGGGGAGACCCAGTACTTC.

This clonotype has just one count. The rearrangement joins TRBV4-1 to TRBJ1-2, with 7 bases aligning to TRBD1. J lost 5 bases, V lost 4 bases, and 7 bases had no gene match. The germline gives CDR1 MGHRA, CDR2 YSYEKL. The CDR3 contains 14 residues. Here the CDR3 reads CASSRVTGAYGYTF. The CDR3 DNA reads as TGCGCCAGCAGCCGAGTTACAGGGGCATATGGCTACACCTTC.

The chain couples TRBV7-9 to TRBJ2-5; TRBD1 is a possible D gene (6 bases). This CDR3 is built from 13 residues. Germline-derived CDR1 and CDR2 are SEHNR and FQNEAQ (reference sequence). V dropped 5 bases and J dropped 1 base, with 8 bases sitting between them. Here the CDR3 DNA reads TGTGCCAGCAGCCGGGACACCCAAGAGACCCAGTACTTC. It translates to CASSRDTQETQYF.

A note on this clonotype: A read error may account for a junction end that differs from germline. The chain has TRBV11-2 and TRBJ1-1; the D is unclear. Germline V lookup: CDR1 SGHAT, CDR2 FQNNGV. This CDR3 is built from 14 residues. The CDR3 DNA reads TGTGCCAGCAGCGTGGTCAATATGAACACTGAAGCTTCCTTT. Translating it yields CASSVVNMNTEASF.

As regards this clonotype: The missing conserved phenylalanine or tryptophan at the end of this CDR3 makes a read error likely. The chain is built from TRBV27 and TRBJ2-1, with D unclear. The CDR3 contains 14 residues. Trimming took 3 bases from V and 0 from J, leaving 6 bases between them. The germline V gene encodes CDR1 MNHEY and CDR2 SMNVEV (reference sequence). The CDR3 sequence is CASSLTGSYNEQFL. CDR3 nucleotides: TGTGCCAGCAGTTTGACGGGCTCCTACAATGAGCAGTTCCTC.